These 3 T cell receptor beta chains were sequenced from one sample in a study of T cells in tumors after PD-1 blockade. The method was immunoSEQ multiplex PCR; TCRdb's version includes in-frame clones alone and lacks a portion of them. The sample gives roughly 12,000 clones, roughly three fifths of which show up once; approximately 15% is in the top ten. This sample comprised tumor tissue, obtained before anti-PD-1 treatment. All receptors derive from a human donor with basal cell carcinoma.

V gene TRBV5-1 combines with J gene TRBJ2-3; 8 nucleotides align to TRBD1. Germline V gene sequence: CDR1 SGHRS, CDR2 YFSETQ. The CDR3 is 18 residues long. V shed 2 bases and J 1 base; nucleotides not matched to a gene: 12. As DNA, the CDR3 is TGCGCCAGCAGCTTCGGGACAGGTGCCAGCCTCGGCACAGATACGCAGTATTTT. This encodes CASSFGTGASLGTDTQYF.

V gene TRBV6-2 or TRBV6-3 combines with J gene TRBJ2-4; unclear D gene. V lost 2 bases and J lost 0, with 5 bases in between. Germline V gives CDR1 MNHEY, CDR2 SVGEGT. This CDR3 has 14 amino acids. The CDR3 coding sequence is TGTGCCAGCAGTTACGACGCAGCCAAAAACATTCAGTACTTC. As protein: CASSYDAAKNIQYF.

The V and J genes are TRBV2 and TRBJ1-4; the D gene is possibly TRBD1 (5 bases). This CDR3 has 14 residues. The germline V gene encodes CDR1 SNHLY and CDR2 FYNNEI. V shed 5 bases and J shed 11 bases, with 18 bases lying between them. Here the CDR3 DNA reads TGTGCCAGCAGTAGCGGGACGGCGACGGGGAAACTGTTTTTT. This encodes CASSSGTATGKLFF.